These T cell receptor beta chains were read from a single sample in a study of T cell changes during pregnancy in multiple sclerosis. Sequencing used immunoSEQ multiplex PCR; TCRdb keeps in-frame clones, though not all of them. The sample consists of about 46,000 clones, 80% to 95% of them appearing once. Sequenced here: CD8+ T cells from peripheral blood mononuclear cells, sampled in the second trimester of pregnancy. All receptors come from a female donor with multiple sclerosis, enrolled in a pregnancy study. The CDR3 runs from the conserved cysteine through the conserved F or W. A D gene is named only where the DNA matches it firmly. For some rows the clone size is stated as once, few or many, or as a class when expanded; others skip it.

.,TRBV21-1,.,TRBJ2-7,CASSKARAPGVEQYF,TGTGCCAGCAGCAAAGCGAGAGCCCCCGGGGTCGAGCAGTACTTC
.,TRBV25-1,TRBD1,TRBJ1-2,CATGQGANNYGYTF,TGTGCCACAGGACAGGGGGCCAACAACTATGGCTACACCTTC
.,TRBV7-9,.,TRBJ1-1,CASSLWTGMNTEAFF,TGTGCCAGCAGCTTATGGACGGGGATGAACACTGAAGCTTTCTTT
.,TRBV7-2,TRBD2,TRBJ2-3,CASSLTSGGAKDTQYF,TGTGCCAGCAGCCTAACTAGCGGGGGGGCCAAAGATACGCAGTATTTT
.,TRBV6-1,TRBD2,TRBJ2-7,CASRNAGRVYEQYF,TGTGCCAGCAGGAACGCAGGGAGGGTCTACGAGCAGTACTTC
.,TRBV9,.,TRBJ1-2,CASSGGGTHGYTF,TGTGCCAGCAGCGGGGGGGGGACCCATGGCTACACCTTC
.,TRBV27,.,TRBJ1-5,CASSQINQPQHF,TGTGCCAGCAGTCAAATCAATCAGCCCCAGCATTTT
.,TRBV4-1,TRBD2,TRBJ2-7,CASSQDFGAGGRGSYEQYF,TGCGCCAGCAGCCAAGATTTCGGCGCGGGGGGCCGAGGCTCCTACGAGCAGTACTTC
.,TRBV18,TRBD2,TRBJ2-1,CASSPQRGGSDEQFF,TGTGCCAGCTCACCACAGCGGGGGGGCTCCGATGAGCAGTTCTTC
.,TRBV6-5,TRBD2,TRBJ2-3,CASSPFGGAQDTQYF,TGTGCCAGCAGTCCCTTCGGGGGGGCCCAAGATACGCAGTATTTT
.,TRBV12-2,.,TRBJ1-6,CASRLALGSGVSSPLHF,TGTGCAAGTCGCTTAGCTCTCGGGTCAGGGGTTAGTTCACCCCTCCACTTT
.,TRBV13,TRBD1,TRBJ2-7,CASMTGASYEQYF,TGTGCCAGCATGACAGGGGCCTCCTACGAGCAGTACTTC
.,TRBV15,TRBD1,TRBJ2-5,CATRGQGRQETQYF,TGTGCCACCCGGGGACAGGGAAGGCAAGAGACCCAGTACTTC
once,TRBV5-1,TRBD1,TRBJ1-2,CASSAFFGTDYGYTF,TGCGCCAGCAGCGCTTTTTTTGGGACAGACTATGGCTACACCTTC
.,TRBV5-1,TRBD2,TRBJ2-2,CASSPVVLMSGGDAGELFF,TGCGCCAGCAGCCCCGTGGTTTTGATGAGCGGGGGGGATGCCGGGGAGCTGTTTTTT
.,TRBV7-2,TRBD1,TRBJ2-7,CASSFTGTGVYEQYF,TGTGCCAGCAGCTTCACCGGGACAGGGGTCTACGAGCAGTACTTC
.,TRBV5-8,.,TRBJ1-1,CASTPGGGVYTEAFF,TGTGCCAGCACCCCCGGCGGGGGTGTGTACACTGAAGCTTTCTTT
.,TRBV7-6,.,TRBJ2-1,CASSQREIPRYEQFF,TGTGCCAGCAGCCAAAGAGAAATTCCCCGTTATGAGCAGTTCTTC
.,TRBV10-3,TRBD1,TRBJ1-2,CAISVPGGQGAYGYTF,TGTGCCATCAGTGTCCCCGGAGGACAGGGGGCGTATGGCTACACCTTC
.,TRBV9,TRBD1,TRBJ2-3,CASSFTGTVSTDTQYF,TGTGCCAGCAGCTTCACCGGGACAGTAAGCACAGATACGCAGTATTTT
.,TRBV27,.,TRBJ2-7,CASSLGGYEQYF,TGTGCCAGCAGTTTGGGGGGCTACGAGCAGTACTTC
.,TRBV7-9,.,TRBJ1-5,CASSAPGSSNQPQHF,TGTGCCAGCAGCGCCCCAGGGTCTAGCAATCAGCCCCAGCATTTT
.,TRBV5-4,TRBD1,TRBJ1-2,CASIINPGQGSNYGYTF,TGTGCCAGCATCATAAATCCCGGACAGGGTTCCAACTATGGCTACACCTTC
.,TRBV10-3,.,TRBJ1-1,CAIGPEMNTEAFF,TGTGCCATCGGTCCAGAAATGAACACTGAAGCTTTCTTT
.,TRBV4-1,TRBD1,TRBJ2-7,CASSQPGQGRSYEQYF,TGCGCCAGCAGCCAACCGGGACAGGGGAGATCCTACGAGCAGTACTTC
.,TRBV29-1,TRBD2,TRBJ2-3,CSAAGLAGDLTDTQYF,TGCAGCGCCGCGGGGCTAGCGGGGGATTTGACAGATACGCAGTATTTT
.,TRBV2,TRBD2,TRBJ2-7,CASLVSGTSGDSSYEQYF,TGTGCCAGCCTCGTTTCCGGGACTAGCGGGGACAGCTCCTACGAGCAGTACTTC
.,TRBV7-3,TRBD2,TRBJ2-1,CASSLAGGPGNEQFF,TGTGCCAGCAGCTTAGCGGGGGGGCCGGGGAATGAGCAGTTCTTC
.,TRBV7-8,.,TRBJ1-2,CASSLEGSGSKTLNGYTF,TGTGCCAGCAGCTTAGAGGGGTCAGGCTCGAAAACCCTCAATGGCTACACCTTC
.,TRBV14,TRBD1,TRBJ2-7,CASRVTGTGIHEQYF,TGTGCCAGCAGAGTCACCGGGACAGGGATTCACGAGCAGTACTTC
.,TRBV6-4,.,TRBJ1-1,CASRSGENTEAFF,TGTGCCAGCAGGTCTGGAGAGAACACTGAAGCTTTCTTT
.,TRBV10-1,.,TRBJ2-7,CASSETTVPGYSYEQYF,TGCGCCAGCAGTGAGACGACGGTCCCAGGATACTCCTACGAGCAGTACTTC
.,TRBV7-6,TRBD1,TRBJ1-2,CASSSGTGLLPYGYTF,TGTGCCAGCAGCTCTGGGACAGGCCTTCTTCCCTATGGCTACACCTTC
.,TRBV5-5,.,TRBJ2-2,CASSLNRYTGELFF,TGTGCCAGCAGCTTGAACAGGTACACCGGGGAGCTGTTTTTT
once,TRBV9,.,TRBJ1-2,CASSVAPWDTTNYGYTF,TGTGCCAGCAGCGTAGCCCCCTGGGACACCACTAACTATGGCTACACCTTC
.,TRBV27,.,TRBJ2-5,CASSLLKAGLETQYF,TGTGCCAGCAGTTTATTGAAGGCAGGGTTGGAGACCCAGTACTTC
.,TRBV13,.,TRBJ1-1,CASSLGGSGTEAFF,TGTGCCAGCAGCTTAGGAGGTTCGGGCACTGAAGCTTTCTTT
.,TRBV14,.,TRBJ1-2,CASSQENGNYGYTF,TGTGCCAGCAGCCAAGAGAACGGGAACTATGGCTACACCTTC
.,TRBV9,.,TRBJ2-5,CASSGAGGQETQYF,TGTGCCAGCAGCGGGGCCGGAGGGCAAGAGACCCAGTACTTC
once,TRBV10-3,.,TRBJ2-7,CATEDRGASYEQYF,TGTGCCACCGAGGACCGGGGGGCCTCCTACGAGCAGTACTTC
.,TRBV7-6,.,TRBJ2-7,CASSSGPGDSSYEQYF,TGTGCCAGCAGCTCCGGACCGGGGGACAGCTCCTACGAGCAGTACTTC
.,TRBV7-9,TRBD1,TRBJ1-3,CASSSTDRGYAGNTIYF,TGTGCCAGCAGCTCGACGGACAGGGGATATGCCGGAAACACCATATATTTT
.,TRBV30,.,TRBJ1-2,CAWSGLGYTF,TGTGCCTGGAGTGGTCTTGGCTACACCTTC
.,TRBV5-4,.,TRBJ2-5,CASSSQGVQETQYF,TGTGCCAGCAGCTCACAGGGCGTCCAAGAGACCCAGTACTTC
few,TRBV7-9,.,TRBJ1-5,CASSLEAGALRHF,TGTGCCAGCAGCTTAGAGGCAGGGGCCCTCCGGCATTTT
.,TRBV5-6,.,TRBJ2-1,CASSSPRVDEQFF,TGTGCCAGCAGTTCCCCCAGGGTCGATGAGCAGTTCTTC
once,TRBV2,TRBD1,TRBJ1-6,CASTGTGTLALHF,TGTGCCAGCACTGGGACAGGAACTCTGGCCCTCCACTTT
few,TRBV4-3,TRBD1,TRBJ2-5,CASSQVRQGGETQYF,TGCGCCAGCAGCCAAGTACGACAGGGGGGAGAGACCCAGTACTTC
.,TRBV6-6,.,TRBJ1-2,CASSLWREYYGYTF,TGTGCCAGCAGCCTTTGGAGGGAATACTATGGCTACACCTTC
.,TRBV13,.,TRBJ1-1,CASSFAGAVNTEAFF,TGTGCCAGCAGCTTTGCAGGGGCGGTGAACACTGAAGCTTTCTTT
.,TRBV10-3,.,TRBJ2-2,CAIGQPPGELFF,TGTGCCATCGGGCAACCGCCCGGGGAGCTGTTTTTT
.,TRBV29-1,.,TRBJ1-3,CSVVPRGTGNTIYF,TGCAGCGTTGTACCTAGGGGGACTGGAAACACCATATATTTT
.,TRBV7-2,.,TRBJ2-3,CASSLGGEWTDTQYF,TGTGCCAGCAGCTTAGGCGGGGAATGGACAGATACGCAGTATTTT
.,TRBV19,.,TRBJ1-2,CASSPRQLYGYTF,TGTGCCAGTAGTCCCCGACAGCTTTATGGCTACACCTTC
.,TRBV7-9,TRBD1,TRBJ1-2,CASSSDRDLYGYTF,TGTGCCAGCAGCTCGGACAGGGACCTCTATGGCTACACCTTC